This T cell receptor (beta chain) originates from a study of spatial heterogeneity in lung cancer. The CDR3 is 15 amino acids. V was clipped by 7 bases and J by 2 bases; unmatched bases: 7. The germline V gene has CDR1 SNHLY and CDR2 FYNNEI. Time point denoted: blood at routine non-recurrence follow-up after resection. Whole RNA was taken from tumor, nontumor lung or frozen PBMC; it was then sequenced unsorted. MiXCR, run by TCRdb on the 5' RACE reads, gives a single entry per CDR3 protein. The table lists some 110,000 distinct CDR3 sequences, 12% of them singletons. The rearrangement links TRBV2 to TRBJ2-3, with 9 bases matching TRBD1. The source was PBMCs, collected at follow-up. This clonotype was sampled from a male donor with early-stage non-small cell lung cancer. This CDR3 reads CASMKGQGFTDTQYF. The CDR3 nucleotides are TGTGCCAGCATGAAGGGACAGGGCTTCACAGATACGCAGTATTTT.